Listed here are 30 T cell receptor beta chains from one sample, sequenced in a study of naive and memory T cell subsets. Points from the study as a whole: Especially in CD8 cells, naive repertoires contained a few larger clonotypes, possibly CD45RA-re-expressing memory cells.

The antigens of these receptors remain unknown. The beta constant-region primer was an equimolar mix of two oligonucleotides covering TRBC1 and TRBC2. Ligated cDNA was amplified by four rounds of PCR with nested alpha and beta constant-region primers and SP2. TCRdb re-called the UMI-ligation and nested PCR reads through MiXCR, storing one row per CDR3 protein. The table includes around 100,000 distinct CDR3 sequences, 14% detected once. Specimen: naive CD8+ T cells from blood. Receptor source: a human donor in good health.

This clonotype was detected only a few times. The chain uses TRBV7-3 and TRBJ2-7; D is uncertain. Trimming took off 2 bases at V and 9 bases at J, with 14 bases between the two ends. From germline, CDR1 is SGHTA and CDR2 FQGTGA. The CDR3 length is 13 residues. CDR3 protein: CASSLLSGDRQYF. In DNA, the CDR3 is TGTGCCAGCAGCTTACTTTCGGGCGATCGGCAGTACTTC. Variable domain in full (rest from reference TRBV7-3 and TRBJ2-7): GAGVSQTPSNKVTEKGKYVELRCDPISGHTALYWYRQSLGQGPEFLIYFQGTGAADDSGLPNDRFFAVRPEGSVSTLKIQRTERGDSAVYLCASSLLSGDRQYFGPGTRLTVT.

This clonotype was seen only a few times. This sequence joins TRBV12-3 or TRBV12-4 and TRBJ1-5; 7 bases fit TRBD1. CDR3 length: 15 residues. Unmatched junction bases numbered 9, after V lost 5 bases and J lost 5 bases. The CDR3 DNA follows: TGTGCCAGCAGTCCCGGGGGCAGGGGGTATCAGCCCCAGCATTTT. Translated, it gives CASSPGGRGYQPQHF.

The rearrangement uses TRBV4-3 and TRBJ1-4; a weak D match, TRBD1 (6 bases). The CDR3 is made up of 13 amino acids. V dropped 1 base and J dropped 12 bases, with 12 bases sitting between them. The germline CDR1 and CDR2 sequences are LGHNA and YSLEER. CDR3 amino acids: CASSQALRQELFF. CDR3 DNA sequence: TGCGCCAGCAGCCAAGCACTTCGACAGGAACTGTTTTTT.

The chain uses TRBV7-3 and TRBJ2-1; either TRBD1 or TRBD2 may supply D (5 bases each). Germline loops: CDR1 SGHTA, CDR2 FQGTGA. V gave up 5 bases and J gave up 4 bases, with 15 bases separating them. The CDR3 runs 15 residues. The CDR3 loop reads CASSPTIGGYNEQFF. CDR3 coding DNA: TGTGCCAGCAGCCCGACTATTGGGGGATACAATGAGCAGTTCTTC.

This clonotype was seen a handful of times. The chain couples TRBV7-3 to TRBJ1-2; TRBD1 matches at 11 bases. The V segment lost 5 bases and the J segment 3 bases; nucleotides outside the gene matches: 11. This CDR3 is 17 amino acids long. Germline CDR1 and CDR2: SGHTA and FQGTGA. The DNA of the CDR3 is TGTGCCAGCAGCCCCGAATCGGACAGGGGGCATTACTATGGCTACACCTTC. Protein: CASSPESDRGHYYGYTF.

This clonotype occurred a few times. The DNA of the CDR3 is TGTGCCACCAGTGATTTGTCCGGGACAAATGAGCAGTTCTTC. Amino acids: CATSDLSGTNEQFF. The chain joins TRBV24-1 to TRBJ2-1, with D possibly matching TRBD1 (6 bases). Germline V gives CDR1 KGHDR, CDR2 SFDVKD. The CDR3 extends over 14 amino acids. The V end was cut by 0 bases, the J end by 7 bases, with 9 bases between.

V gene TRBV7-9 combines with J gene TRBJ1-2; D is ambiguous. CDR3 length: 15 amino acids. The germline gives CDR1 SEHNR, CDR2 FQNEAQ (reference sequence). V lost 0 bases and J lost 1, with 9 bases in between. The CDR3 loop reads CASSLADVDNYGYTF. The CDR3 DNA is TGTGCCAGCAGCTTAGCGGACGTCGATAACTATGGCTACACCTTC. The full variable domain, completed using reference TRBV7-9 and TRBJ1-2, is DTGVSQNPRHKITKRGQNVTFRCDPISEHNRLYWYRQTLGQGPEFLTYFQNEAQLEKSRLLSDRFSAERPKGSFSTLEIQRTEQGDSAMYLCASSLADVDNYGYTFGSGTRLTVV.

This chain links TRBV7-2 with TRBJ2-3; TRBD2 agrees at 8 bases. The V gene's germline CDR1 is SGHTA and CDR2 FQGNSA. V trimming: 1 base; J trimming: 0 bases; junction bases outside the gene matches: 3. The CDR3 contains 16 residues. The CDR3 DNA is TGTGCCAGCAGCTTAGTGGCGGGAGGCAGCACAGATACGCAGTATTTT. Translated: CASSLVAGGSTDTQYF.

This chain connects TRBV12-3 or TRBV12-4 to TRBJ2-6; D is undetermined. The CDR3 has 14 residues. Between the trimmed V and J ends, which lost 3 bases and 4 bases, there was a span of 7 bases. The CDR3 region is CASSFSAGANVLTF. The DNA of the CDR3 is TGTGCCAGCAGTTTCTCGGCGGGGGCCAACGTCCTGACTTTC.

V and J are TRBV28 and TRBJ1-1; tentatively, D is TRBD1 (5 bases). Germline-derived CDR1 and CDR2 are MDHEN and SYDVKM. V was shortened by 5 bases and J by 0 bases, with 10 bases between the two germline ends. CDR3 size: 14 residues. The CDR3 sequence: CASSRTGLNTEAFF. CDR3 coding DNA: TGTGCCAGCAGTCGCACGGGACTGAACACTGAAGCTTTCTTT.

There are a few counts of this clonotype. The chain recombines TRBV9 with TRBJ2-5, with D hard to call. Germline CDR1 reads SGDLS; CDR2 reads YYNGEE. The CDR3 sequence is 13 residues long. The V end lost 7 bases, the J end lost 5 bases, and 15 bases lay between the germline ends. CDR3 bases: TGTGCCAGCGGCCAACTGGTCTCGGAGACCCAGTACTTC. Translated, it gives CASGQLVSETQYF.

This clonotype was detected only a few times. The chain couples TRBV12-3 or TRBV12-4 to TRBJ2-5; the D is unclear. V was clipped by 5 bases and J by 6 bases, with 19 bases between them. The CDR3 has 15 amino acids. This CDR3 reads CASSHPGPERQTQYF. As DNA, the CDR3 is TGTGCCAGCAGTCATCCGGGCCCCGAAAGGCAGACCCAGTACTTC.

This clonotype was observed a handful of times. The chain combines TRBV7-9 with TRBJ1-2; TRBD1 aligns across 9 bases. J lost 6 bases, V lost 5 bases, and 4 bases had no gene match. Per germline, CDR1 SEHNR and CDR2 FQNEAQ (reference sequence). This CDR3 contains 13 residues. The CDR3 region has the DNA TGTGCCAGCAGCCACGGGACAGGGCATGGCTACACCTTC. Translating gives CASSHGTGHGYTF.

The chain joins TRBV4-3 to TRBJ2-3; D possibly matches TRBD1 or TRBD2 (5 bases each). Germline loops: CDR1 LGHNA, CDR2 YSLEER. The V gene lost 4 bases and the J gene lost 2 bases, with 10 bases spanning the gap. CDR3 length: 14 amino acids. The CDR3 sequence: CASSRLGVTDTQYF. In DNA, the CDR3 is TGCGCCAGCAGCCGTTTGGGGGTCACAGATACGCAGTATTTT.

This clonotype was seen only a few times. The chain couples TRBV19 to TRBJ2-2; D perhaps matches TRBD2 (6 bases). CDR3 length: 15 residues. Trimming took off 2 bases at V and 6 bases at J, with 13 bases between the two ends. Germline loops: CDR1 LNHDA, CDR2 SQIVND (reference sequence). In nucleotides, the CDR3 is TGTGCCAGTAGTATATCGGGAGAGGGGCCCGGGGAGCTGTTTTTT. Its translation: CASSISGEGPGELFF. Variable domain in full (rest from reference TRBV19 and TRBJ2-2): DGGITQSPKYLFRKEGQNVTLSCEQNLNHDAMYWYRQDPGQGLRLIYYSQIVNDFQKGDIAEGYSVSREKKESFPLTVTSAQKNPTAFYLCASSISGEGPGELFFGEGSRLTVL.

This clonotype was seen a handful of times. The chain links TRBV7-3 to TRBJ1-3; D is unresolved. Germline V gives CDR1 SGHTA, CDR2 FQGTGA. V was cut by 5 bases and J by 0 bases, with 20 bases left in between. This CDR3 contains 18 residues. The CDR3 DNA reads as TGTGCCAGCAGCCTCCCACGCGGCGAGCCGAGCTCTGGAAACACCATATATTTT. Translated: CASSLPRGEPSSGNTIYF. The entire variable domain, with the rest obtained from reference TRBV7-3 and TRBJ1-3, is as follows: GAGVSQTPSNKVTEKGKYVELRCDPISGHTALYWYRQSLGQGPEFLIYFQGTGAADDSGLPNDRFFAVRPEGSVSTLKIQRTERGDSAVYLCASSLPRGEPSSGNTIYFGEGSWLTVV.

This clonotype turned up a few times. The V call is TRBV12-5, the J call TRBJ2-2; 7 bases are a match to TRBD1. With 6 bases clipped from V and 4 bases from J, the junction kept 5 bases outside the gene matches. CDR3 length: 14 residues. CDR1 is LGHNT, CDR2 FRNRAP, per germline. CDR3: CASGPGTATGELFF. The CDR3, as DNA: TGTGCTAGTGGCCCCGGGACAGCCACCGGGGAGCTGTTTTTT.

The chain joins TRBV27 to TRBJ2-2; D possibly corresponds to TRBD1 (5 bases). The germline V gene has CDR1 MNHEY and CDR2 SMNVEV (reference sequence). Trimming took off 6 bases at V and 0 bases at J, with 14 bases between the two ends. This CDR3 has 16 amino acids. The CDR3 loop reads CASRSQDTTNTGELFF. CDR3 sequence (DNA): TGTGCCAGCAGATCCCAGGACACTACGAACACCGGGGAGCTGTTTTTT.

This clonotype came up a few times. This chain uses TRBV25-1 with TRBJ2-3; D is tentatively TRBD1 or TRBD2 (5 bases each). The CDR3 totals 17 residues. Germline assignment: CDR1 MGHDK and CDR2 SYGVNS. Trimming cost V 3 bases and J 5 bases, with 21 bases left between them. The CDR3 DNA is TGTGCCAGCAGTGATCTTACCACCGGGACCCTAGAAGATACGCAGTATTTT. It codes for CASSDLTTGTLEDTQYF. Full variable domain (missing parts from reference TRBV25-1 and TRBJ2-3): EADIYQTPRYLVIGTGKKITLECSQTMGHDKMYWYQQDPGMELHLIHYSYGVNSTEKGDLSSESTVSRIRTEHFPLTLESARPSHTSQYLCASSDLTTGTLEDTQYFGPGTRLTVL.

CDR3 nucleotides: TGCGCCAGCAGCCCCGGGACAGGGCCAGATACGCAGTATTTT. Protein sequence: CASSPGTGPDTQYF. The chain combines TRBV4-3 with TRBJ2-3; the match to TRBD1 covers 9 bases. Germline V gene data show CDR1 as LGHNA and CDR2 as YSLEER. This CDR3 has 14 amino acids. Trimming cost V 4 bases and J 4 bases; bases outside gene matches: 3.

The chain recombines TRBV5-1 with TRBJ1-4; D perhaps matches TRBD1 (5 bases). V shed 4 bases and J shed 6 bases, with 16 bases lying between them. This CDR3 spans 15 amino acids. CDR1 and CDR2 from the germline V gene are SGHRS and YFSETQ. The DNA for the CDR3 is TGCGCCAGCAGCCCCGCCCAGGGATTGGATGAAAAACTGTTTTTT. Its protein is CASSPAQGLDEKLFF. The full variable domain, its missing parts supplied by reference TRBV5-1 and TRBJ1-4, is KAGVTQTPRYLIKTRGQQVTLSCSPISGHRSVSWYQQTPGQGLQFLFEYFSETQRNKGNFPGRFSGRQFSNSRSEMNVSTLELGDSALYLCASSPAQGLDEKLFFGSGTQLSVL.

This clonotype has a count of ten or more. This chain uses TRBV29-1 with TRBJ1-2; D call uncertain. Trimming removed 7 bases at V and 2 bases at J, with 14 bases between. This CDR3 contains 13 residues. Germline CDR1 and CDR2: SQVTM and ANQGSEA. The CDR3 here is CSATDGMNYGYTF. The CDR3 DNA is TGCAGCGCCACGGACGGAATGAACTATGGCTACACCTTC.

CDR3 amino acids: CASSLINSGTGDNTQYF. The CDR3 DNA follows: TGCGCCAGCAGCCTTATCAACTCCGGGACAGGGGATAATACGCAGTATTTT. The chain couples TRBV4-3 to TRBJ2-3; 10 bases agree with TRBD1. Trimming removed 4 bases from V and 7 bases from J; junction bases left unmatched: 14. The CDR3 covers 17 residues. Per the germline V gene, CDR1 is LGHNA and CDR2 is YSLEER.

The table lists this clonotype with a few counts. The chain is built from TRBV7-9 and TRBJ1-1; D may be TRBD1 (6 bases). V was pared by 6 bases and J by 0 bases, with 11 bases between. Germline V CDR1 and CDR2: SEHNR, FQNEAQ (reference sequence). The CDR3 is 14 amino acids. CDR3 region: CASRSGVMNTEAFF. CDR3 bases: TGTGCCAGCAGATCAGGGGTGATGAACACTGAAGCTTTCTTT. The full variable domain, its missing parts supplied by reference TRBV7-9 and TRBJ1-1, is DTGVSQNPRHKITKRGQNVTFRCDPISEHNRLYWYRQTLGQGPEFLTYFQNEAQLEKSRLLSDRFSAERPKGSFSTLEIQRTEQGDSAMYLCASRSGVMNTEAFFGQGTRLTVV.

In this sample, this clonotype turned up many times. This chain uses TRBV4-3 with TRBJ1-1; D not resolved. Per the germline V gene, CDR1 is LGHNA and CDR2 is YSLEER. The CDR3 covers 15 residues. Trimming left V 0 bases short and J 1 base short, with 9 bases between. CDR3 bases: TGCGCCAGCAGCCAAGATCGTTTGGGGAACACTGAAGCTTTCTTT. Amino acid sequence: CASSQDRLGNTEAFF.

The chain joins TRBV20-1 to TRBJ2-2; D gene uncertain. This CDR3 region has 16 residues. Per the germline V gene, CDR1 is DFQATT and CDR2 is SNEGSKA (reference sequence). V was pared by 0 bases and J by 4 bases, with 15 bases between. Here the CDR3 reads CSARDPQKGGTGELFF. CDR3 sequence (DNA): TGCAGTGCTAGAGATCCCCAAAAAGGTGGCACCGGGGAGCTGTTTTTT.

This clonotype has just a few counts. The chain carries TRBV10-3 and TRBJ2-1; D not certain. This CDR3 has 16 amino acids. Between the trimmed V and J ends, which lost 7 bases and 0 bases, there was a span of 16 bases. Germline loops: CDR1 ENHRY, CDR2 SYGVKD. CDR3 loop: CAIKTESSYSYNEQFF. The CDR3 DNA sequence: TGTGCCATCAAGACCGAAAGCAGTTACTCCTACAATGAGCAGTTCTTC.

J is TRBJ2-1 and V is TRBV28, with D maybe TRBD2 (6 bases). This CDR3 has 14 residues. Trimming removed 6 bases at V and 4 bases at J, with 13 bases between. The germline CDR1 and CDR2 sequences are MDHEN and SYDVKM. The CDR3 nucleotides read TGTGCCAGCAGACCGGGACTCGCTTACAATGAGCAGTTCTTC. Its translation is CASRPGLAYNEQFF. The whole variable domain, filled in from reference TRBV28 and TRBJ2-1, reads DVKVTQSSRYLVKRTGEKVFLECVQDMDHENMFWYRQDPGLGLRLIYFSYDVKMKEKGDIPEGYSVSREKKERFSLILESASTNQTSMYLCASRPGLAYNEQFFGPGTRLTVL.

V and J are TRBV20-1 and TRBJ2-1, with 9 bases fitting TRBD2. V trimming: 6 bases; J trimming: 2 bases; junction bases outside the gene matches: 8. The CDR3 runs 15 residues. The V gene's germline CDR1 is DFQATT and CDR2 SNEGSKA (reference sequence). The CDR3: CSAPKRGAAYNEQFF. The DNA for the CDR3 is TGCAGTGCCCCGAAGCGGGGGGCGGCCTACAATGAGCAGTTCTTC.

This rearrangement joins TRBV29-1 to TRBJ2-2; the D is unclear. This CDR3 is built from 15 residues. V lost 5 bases and J lost 1, with 14 bases in between. Germline V gene data show CDR1 as SQVTM and CDR2 as ANQGSEA. DNA of the CDR3: TGCAGCGTTTCCGAGCTAACGAGGAACACCGGGGAGCTGTTTTTT. It codes for CSVSELTRNTGELFF.